The clone carrying this T cell receptor (beta chain) occurred many times. Unmatched junction bases numbered 1, after V lost 6 bases and J lost 3 bases. The germline gives CDR1 MDHEN, CDR2 SYDVKM. The CDR3 extends over 12 amino acids. This record belongs to a study of T cells after yellow fever vaccination. One entry per CDR3 protein results from TCRdb running MiXCR on the 5' RACE reads. The profile shows over 100,000 distinct CDR3 sequences, roughly 8.9% of them singletons. The material was CD8+ T cells sorted from PBMCs, obtained 45 days after the yellow fever booster vaccination. The chain is built from TRBV28 and TRBJ2-5; 7 bases line up with TRBD1. The TCR comes from a man aged 30 to 45 who received the YFV17D yellow fever vaccine. The CDR3 here is CASSGTEETQYF. Here the CDR3 DNA reads TGTGCCAGCAGCGGGACAGAAGAGACCCAGTACTTC.